These T cell receptor beta chains were read from a single sample in a study of blood T cell repertoires in COVID-19. The repertoire was sequenced with immunoSEQ multiplex PCR; TCRdb's copy has only in-frame clones and lacks some. The table has about 350,000 clones, roughly 89% seen once. The source material was peripheral blood. The receptor set was obtained from a woman aged 60 to 75 with COVID-19, enrolled during active disease. Each CDR3 is given with its conserved first and last residue.

TRBV10-1	TRBJ1-2	CASRGIWGDGYTF
TRBV5-1	TRBJ1-1	CASSWNSGNTEAFF
TRBV21-1	TRBJ2-1	CASSKRRDLTVYNEQFF
TRBV5-6	TRBJ1-3	CASSPGAGVSGNTIYF
TRBV18	TRBJ1-4	CASSPGDLFLFF
TRBV9	TRBJ1-2	CASSSWGTGGPNYGYTF
TRBV28	TRBJ1-2	CASRRQGGGYTF
TRBV2	TRBJ2-1	CASSGGLGLSSSYNEQFF
TRBV5-8	TRBJ1-6	CASSRDRVSSPLHF
TRBV5-4	TRBJ1-2	CASSRDRDNGYTF
TRBV3-1/TRBV3-2	TRBJ1-6	CASSYADRVSNSPLHF
TRBV27	TRBJ1-1	CASTKDRAGGTEAFF
TRBV18	TRBJ2-5	CASSPNSETQYF
TRBV28	TRBJ1-1	CASSLGSYREGNGTEAFF
TRBV12-3/TRBV12-4	TRBJ1-1	CASSPTGNTEAFF
TRBV5-1	TRBJ1-2	CASSDSNYGYTF
TRBV19	TRBJ1-2	CASSIPGRNYGYTF
TRBV4-2	TRBJ1-2	CASSQGTGDGYTF
TRBV20-1	TRBJ1-2	CSGGRTGYTF
TRBV6-5	TRBJ1-5	CATSGGVLSNQPQHF
TRBV5-1	TRBJ1-2	CASSSGQGPGYTF
TRBV7-9	TRBJ2-3	CASSPGNTDTQYF
TRBV5-6	TRBJ1-3	CASSPRDSGNTIYF
TRBV6-5	TRBJ2-1	CASSVGLAGGNEQFF
TRBV3-1/TRBV3-2	TRBJ2-5	CASRDRGRETQYF
TRBV2	TRBJ1-2	CASSSRENYGYTF
TRBV12-3/TRBV12-4	TRBJ2-2	CASRGEAIGELFF
TRBV5-1	TRBJ1-5	CASSLLASDRGNQPQHF
TRBV9	TRBJ2-1	CARSVGGGSYNEQFF
TRBV11-3	TRBJ2-5	CASSLGVGTGGLETQYF
TRBV10-2	TRBJ1-2	CASSDGDYYGYTF
TRBV5-6	TRBJ1-2	CASSRLQGYYGYTF
TRBV6-6	TRBJ2-7	CASSYSHPGSYEQYF
TRBV18	TRBJ2-3	CASSPLPGQPSTDTQYF
TRBV19	TRBJ2-7	CASSIVTGTGMNEQYF
TRBV28	TRBJ2-3	CASSYGDSLSDTQYF
TRBV24-1	TRBJ2-1	CATSEGAYNEQFF
TRBV5-1	TRBJ2-2	CASSPRTGDTGELFF
TRBV7-9	TRBJ1-2	CASSLVPTGFYGYTF
TRBV30	TRBJ2-5	CAWSGGLQETQYF
TRBV12-3/TRBV12-4	TRBJ1-1	CASSFLADAFF
TRBV5-5	TRBJ1-2	CASSLMEGLFGYTF
TRBV28	TRBJ2-2	CASTAISNTGELFF
TRBV3-1/TRBV3-2	TRBJ1-4	CASSSRPIREKLFF
TRBV7-2	TRBJ1-5	CASSLGHGWNQPQHF
TRBV20-1	TRBJ1-1	CSASLGAGAEAFF
TRBV6-5	TRBJ1-2	CASSLGHGYTF
TRBV2	TRBJ1-2	CASRRAGALEGYTF
TRBV6-2/TRBV6-3	TRBJ2-2	CASSSGQGKGTGELFF
TRBV6-1	TRBJ1-2	CASSEVGEGYTF
TRBV28	TRBJ2-1	CASSAPSRDEQFF
TRBV19	TRBJ1-4	CASTPFNVGTGGVEEKLFF
TRBV19	TRBJ1-4	CASSSPGGNEKLFF
TRBV7-9	TRBJ1-2	CASSRSQGSVGGYTF
TRBV5-5	TRBJ1-2	CASSLGQGGYGYTF